A single sample gave rise to the 19 T cell receptor beta chains below, sequenced in a study of response to subunit inactivated influenza vaccine. TCRdb analysed the RT-PCR reads with MiXCR anew, one entry per CDR3 protein. Of more than 400,000 distinct CDR3 sequences listed, approximately 7.2% are singletons. This specimen consisted of PBMCs from blood, obtained less than 30 months after vaccination. The origin of the receptors is a man aged 50-75 years who received an inactivated influenza vaccine.

This clonotype has only a few counts. The gene calls are TRBV6-2 or TRBV6-3 and TRBJ2-7; D is perhaps TRBD1 (6 bases). Trimming stripped 2 bases from V and 6 bases from J, with 17 bases between. The germline V gene has CDR1 MNHEY and CDR2 SVGEGT. The CDR3 totals 15 residues. The CDR3 sequence: CASSYLSGASREQYF. In nucleotides, the CDR3 is TGTGCCAGCAGTTACCTTTCAGGGGCAAGCCGCGAGCAGTACTTC.

In its sample, this clonotype was seen many times. This chain joins TRBV6-5 and TRBJ2-7; 8 bases are shared with TRBD1. The germline gives CDR1 MNHEY, CDR2 SVGAGI. V gave up 4 bases and J gave up 6 bases; unmatched junction bases: 8. This CDR3 has 14 residues. The CDR3 DNA reads as TGTGCCAGCAGTTTAATTGGACAGGGTGCCGAGCAGTACTTC. It translates to CASSLIGQGAEQYF.

The V and J genes are TRBV20-1 and TRBJ2-7, with D unresolved. Germline V gives CDR1 DFQATT, CDR2 SNEGSKA (reference sequence). Trimming stripped 3 bases from V and 0 bases from J, with 6 bases between. This CDR3 spans 12 amino acids. CDR3: CSARKDSYEQYF. The CDR3 DNA reads as TGCAGTGCTAGGAAAGACTCCTACGAGCAGTACTTC.

The rearrangement links TRBV6-1 to TRBJ1-2, with TRBD1 as a possible D gene (5 bases). V was cut by 7 bases and J by 5 bases, with 14 bases left in between. The CDR3 runs 13 residues. CDR1 and CDR2 (germline): MNHNS, SASEGT. The CDR3 region has the DNA TGTGCCAGCACACAGGCAGGGAAATATGGCTACACCTTC. Translated, it gives CASTQAGKYGYTF.

This clonotype has ten or more counts. The chain uses TRBV9 and TRBJ2-2; possibly TRBD2 for D (5 bases). Germline CDR1 SGDLS, CDR2 YYNGEE. The V end was cut by 0 bases, the J end by 5 bases, with 11 bases between. This CDR3 is built from 15 residues. In DNA, the CDR3 is TGTGCCAGCAGCGTAGCGGGAATCAGGACCGGGGAGCTGTTTTTT. This gives the protein CASSVAGIRTGELFF.

V gene TRBV4-3 combines with J gene TRBJ2-5; no clear D gene. V lost 1 base and J 2 bases, leaving 11 bases between the germline ends. Germline V gene data show CDR1 as LGHNA and CDR2 as YSLEER. The CDR3 is made up of 15 amino acids. CDR3 protein: CASSQGPSAQETQYF. The CDR3 DNA reads TGCGCCAGCAGCCAAGGACCATCAGCGCAAGAGACCCAGTACTTC.

The table lists this clonotype with many counts. V gene TRBV12-3 or TRBV12-4 combines with J gene TRBJ2-1; 8 nucleotides line up with TRBD1. This CDR3 contains 16 residues. J gave up 4 bases and V 4 bases, and 9 bases lay outside the gene matches. This chain's CDR3 is CASSSSDRVLYNEQFF. DNA of the CDR3: TGTGCCAGCAGTTCCTCGGACAGGGTGCTTTACAATGAGCAGTTCTTC.

This clonotype was counted at least ten times. This chain connects TRBV20-1 to TRBJ2-3; the match to TRBD2 covers 11 bases. Germline V gene sequence: CDR1 DFQATT, CDR2 SNEGSKA (reference sequence). Trimming at V came to 2 bases and at J to 4 bases, leaving 5 bases not matched to a gene. The CDR3 has 15 residues. The CDR3 here is CSARMLAGGPDTQYF. CDR3 nucleotide sequence: TGCAGTGCTAGAATGCTAGCGGGAGGCCCAGATACGCAGTATTTT.

This sequence joins TRBV6-2 or TRBV6-3 and TRBJ2-1; unclear D gene. CDR1 and CDR2 (germline): MNHEY, SVGEGT. V dropped 1 base and J dropped 0 bases, with 7 bases sitting between them. The length of the CDR3 is 15 residues. The CDR3 nucleotides are TGTGCCAGCAGTTACTGGGGTAGCTCCTACAATGAGCAGTTCTTC. As protein: CASSYWGSSYNEQFF.

In its sample, this clonotype was seen a few times. The CDR3 is CASSPTHRDYDTGELFF. The CDR3 DNA reads as TGCGCCAGCAGCCCCACCCACCGGGACTACGACACCGGGGAGCTGTTTTTT. The chain recombines TRBV5-1 with TRBJ2-2, with 7 bases identical to TRBD2. Trimming took 4 bases from V and 3 from J; bases not matched to a gene: 12. Per the germline V gene, CDR1 is SGHRS and CDR2 is YFSETQ. The CDR3 length is 17 residues. Looking up the rest from reference TRBV5-1 and TRBJ2-2 gives the full variable domain: KAGVTQTPRYLIKTRGQQVTLSCSPISGHRSVSWYQQTPGQGLQFLFEYFSETQRNKGNFPGRFSGRQFSNSRSEMNVSTLELGDSALYLCASSPTHRDYDTGELFFGEGSRLTVL.

This clonotype was seen a few times. The chain recombines TRBV7-9 with TRBJ2-2; D may correspond to TRBD1 or TRBD2 (5 bases each). CDR1 SEHNR and CDR2 FQNEAQ come from the germline V gene (reference sequence). Trimming stripped 0 bases from V and 10 bases from J, with 12 bases between. The CDR3 is 14 amino acids. The CDR3 coding sequence is TGTGCCAGCAGCTTAGCTGGGACCTCCGCGGAGCTGTTTTTT. It translates to CASSLAGTSAELFF.

Note on this clonotype: Because the CDR3 is missing its conserved closing phenylalanine or tryptophan, this is likely a read error. The rearrangement joins TRBV15 to TRBJ2-1; D is possibly TRBD1 (6 bases). V lost 3 bases, J lost 8 bases, and 14 bases lay in between. The CDR3 consists of 14 residues. Germline assignment: CDR1 LNHNV and CDR2 YYDKDF (reference sequence). CDR3 region: CATSREQGIDEQFS. CDR3 in DNA: TGTGCCACCAGCAGGGAACAGGGAATCGATGAGCAGTTCTCC.

The genes are TRBV29-1 and TRBJ2-1; D is possibly TRBD2 (6 bases). V was pared by 1 base and J by 0 bases, with 13 bases between. There are 16 residues in the CDR3. Germline V lookup: CDR1 SQVTM, CDR2 ANQGSEA. In nucleotides, the CDR3 is TGCAGCGTTGAAGGTCGCGTCGGGAGCTCCTACAATGAGCAGTTCTTC. This sequence encodes CSVEGRVGSSYNEQFF.

The genes are TRBV20-1 and TRBJ2-2; D is undetermined. The germline V gene has CDR1 DFQATT and CDR2 SNEGSKA (reference sequence). The V gene lost 0 bases and the J gene lost 5 bases, with 10 bases spanning the gap. The CDR3 is 14 residues long. DNA of the CDR3: TGCAGTGCTAGAGAGGGCCCTAGGACCGGGGAGCTGTTTTTT. This gives the protein CSAREGPRTGELFF.

This clonotype was seen only a few times. The junction shows a germline mismatch at one end, possibly a read error. This rearrangement joins TRBV20-1 to TRBJ1-5; 7 bases are a match to TRBD1. This CDR3 contains 12 residues. Germline V lookup: CDR1 DFQATT, CDR2 SNEGSKA (reference sequence). The CDR3 nucleotides read TGCAGCGCTAGACAGGGTGTACAGCCCCAGCATTTT. This gives the protein CSARQGVQPQHF.

As concerns this clonotype: A much bigger clone sits one base away, suggesting this may be a read error. The chain links TRBV20-1 to TRBJ2-4, with D possibly TRBD1 on 6 matching bases. From germline, CDR1 is DFQATT and CDR2 SNEGSKA (reference sequence). The CDR3 has 13 residues. The CDR3 coding sequence is TGCGGTGCTTCCCGTGGACAGAAAAACATTCAGTACTTC. It encodes CGASRGQKNIQYF.

This clonotype has more than one count but fewer than ten. The rearrangement joins TRBV28 to TRBJ2-1, with unresolved D. The CDR3 is 15 residues long. The germline V gene encodes CDR1 MDHEN and CDR2 SYDVKM. Trimming cost V 6 bases and J 8 bases, with 20 bases left between them. The CDR3 DNA follows: TGTGCCAGCAGCCCGGTTAGTTGGGGTACCGATGAGCAGTTCTTC. Translated: CASSPVSWGTDEQFF.

This clonotype was observed a few times. The chain is built from TRBV5-1 and TRBJ2-1, with TRBD2 matching 9 bases. CDR3 length equals 15 residues. Germline-derived CDR1 and CDR2 are SGHRS and YFSETQ. The V gene end was trimmed by 4 bases and the J gene end by 10 bases; junction bases not matched to a gene: 12. CDR3 sequence: CASSIASGGSQEQFF. The CDR3 bases are TGCGCCAGCAGCATTGCCAGCGGGGGGTCACAGGAGCAGTTCTTC. The variable domain in full, completed from reference TRBV5-1 and TRBJ2-1, reads KAGVTQTPRYLIKTRGQQVTLSCSPISGHRSVSWYQQTPGQGLQFLFEYFSETQRNKGNFPGRFSGRQFSNSRSEMNVSTLELGDSALYLCASSIASGGSQEQFFGPGTRLTVL.

The sample holds a few counts of this clonotype. The genes are TRBV29-1 and TRBJ1-5, with 7 bases aligning to TRBD1. Germline V gene sequence: CDR1 SQVTM, CDR2 ANQGSEA. The CDR3 has 14 residues. V trimming: 6 bases; J trimming: 5 bases; junction bases outside the gene matches: 10. The CDR3 bases are TGCAGCGTCCGAACGGGGGACAGAGATCAGCCCCAGCATTTT. This translates into CSVRTGDRDQPQHF.